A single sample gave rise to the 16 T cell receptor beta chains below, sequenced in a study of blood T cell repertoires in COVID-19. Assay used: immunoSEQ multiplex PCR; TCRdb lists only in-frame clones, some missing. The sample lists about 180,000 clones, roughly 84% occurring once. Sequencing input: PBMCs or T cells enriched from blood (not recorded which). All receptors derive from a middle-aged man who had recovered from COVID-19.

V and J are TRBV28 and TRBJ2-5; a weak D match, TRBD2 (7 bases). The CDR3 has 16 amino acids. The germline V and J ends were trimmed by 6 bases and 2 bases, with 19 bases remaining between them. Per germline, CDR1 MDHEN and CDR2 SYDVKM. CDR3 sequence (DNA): TGTGCCAGCAGGCCTAGGGGGGGAGAGGGACAAGAGACCCAGTACTTC. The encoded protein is CASRPRGGEGQETQYF.

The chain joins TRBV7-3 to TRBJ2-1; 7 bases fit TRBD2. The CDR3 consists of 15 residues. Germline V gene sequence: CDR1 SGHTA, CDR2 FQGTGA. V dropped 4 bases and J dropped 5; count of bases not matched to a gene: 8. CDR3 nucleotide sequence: TGTGCCAGCAGCTCACGGGACTATAGGGACAATGAGCAGTTCTTC. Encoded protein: CASSSRDYRDNEQFF.

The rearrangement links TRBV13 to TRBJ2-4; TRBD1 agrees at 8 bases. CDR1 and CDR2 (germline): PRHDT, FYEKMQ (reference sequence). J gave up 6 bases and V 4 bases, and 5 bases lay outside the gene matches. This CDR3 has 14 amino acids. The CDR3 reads CASSSRTGLNIQYF. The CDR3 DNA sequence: TGTGCCAGCAGCTCACGGACAGGGTTAAACATTCAGTACTTC.

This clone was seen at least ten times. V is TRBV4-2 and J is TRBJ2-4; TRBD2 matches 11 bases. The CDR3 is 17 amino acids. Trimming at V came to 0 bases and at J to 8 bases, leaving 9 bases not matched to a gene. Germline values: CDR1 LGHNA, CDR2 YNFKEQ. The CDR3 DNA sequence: TGTGCCAGCAGCCAAGATCTAGCGGGGGGCATGCTCTACATTCAGTACTTC. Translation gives CASSQDLAGGMLYIQYF.

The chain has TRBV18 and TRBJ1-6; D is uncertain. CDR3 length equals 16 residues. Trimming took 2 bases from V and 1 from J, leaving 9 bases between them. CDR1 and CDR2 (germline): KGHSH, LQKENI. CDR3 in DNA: TGTGCCAGCTCACCAAACAGCGGATCCTATAATTCACCCCTCCACTTT. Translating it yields CASSPNSGSYNSPLHF. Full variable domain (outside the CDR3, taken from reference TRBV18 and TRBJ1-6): NAGVMQNPRHLVRRRGQEARLRCSPMKGHSHVYWYRQLPEEGLKFMVYLQKENIIDESGMPKERFSAEFPKEGPSILRIQQVVRGDSAAYFCASSPNSGSYNSPLHFGNGTRLTVT.

The CDR3 loop is CASSELSGGIYEQYF. The CDR3 region has the DNA TGTGCCAGTAGTGAACTTAGCGGGGGGATCTACGAGCAGTACTTC. The V gene is TRBV19, the J gene TRBJ2-7; 10 bases are a match to TRBD2. The CDR3 has 15 amino acids. The junction had 7 bases not matched to a gene; V was cut back by 5 bases and J by 3 bases. CDR1 is LNHDA, CDR2 SQIVND, per germline (reference sequence).

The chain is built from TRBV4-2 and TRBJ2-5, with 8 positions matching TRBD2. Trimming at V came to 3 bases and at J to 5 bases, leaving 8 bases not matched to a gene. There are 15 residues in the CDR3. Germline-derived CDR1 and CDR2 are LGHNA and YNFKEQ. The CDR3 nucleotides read TGTGCCAGCAGCCATTACCTCGGGGGGGCGGAGACCCAGTACTTC. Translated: CASSHYLGGAETQYF.

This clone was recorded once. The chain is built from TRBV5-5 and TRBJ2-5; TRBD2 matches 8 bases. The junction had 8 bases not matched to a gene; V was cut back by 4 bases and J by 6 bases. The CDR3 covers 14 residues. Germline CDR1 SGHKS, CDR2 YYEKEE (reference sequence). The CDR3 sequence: CASSLGPGGKTQYF. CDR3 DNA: TGTGCCAGCAGCCTGGGACCGGGAGGGAAGACCCAGTACTTC.

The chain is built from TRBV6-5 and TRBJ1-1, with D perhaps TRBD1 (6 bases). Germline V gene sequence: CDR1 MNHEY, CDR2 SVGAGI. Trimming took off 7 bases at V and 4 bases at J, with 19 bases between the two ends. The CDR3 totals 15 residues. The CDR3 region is CASTPGGTGGTEAFF. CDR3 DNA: TGTGCCAGCACCCCGGGGGGCACTGGGGGCACTGAAGCTTTCTTT.

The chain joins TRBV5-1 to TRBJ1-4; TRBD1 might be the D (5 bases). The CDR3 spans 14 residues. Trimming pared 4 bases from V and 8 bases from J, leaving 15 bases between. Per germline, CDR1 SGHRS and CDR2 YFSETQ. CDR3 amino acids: CASSIDRLDEKLFF. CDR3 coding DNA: TGCGCCAGCAGCATTGACAGATTGGACGAAAAACTGTTTTTT.

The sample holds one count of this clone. CDR3 nucleotides: TGTGCCAGCAGTTACCCCGGGACAGACTATGGCTACACCTTC. This sequence encodes CASSYPGTDYGYTF. This chain joins TRBV6-5 and TRBJ1-2, with 7 bases identical to TRBD1. Germline assignment: CDR1 MNHEY and CDR2 SVGAGI. V dropped 2 bases and J dropped 3; count of bases not matched to a gene: 3. This CDR3 has 14 residues.

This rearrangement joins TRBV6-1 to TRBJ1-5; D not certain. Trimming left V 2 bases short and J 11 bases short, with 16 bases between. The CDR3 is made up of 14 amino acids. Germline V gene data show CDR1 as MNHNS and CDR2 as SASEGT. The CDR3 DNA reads TGTGCCAGCAGTGAACAGGAGAACGCGGGGTCCCAGCATTTT. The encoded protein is CASSEQENAGSQHF.

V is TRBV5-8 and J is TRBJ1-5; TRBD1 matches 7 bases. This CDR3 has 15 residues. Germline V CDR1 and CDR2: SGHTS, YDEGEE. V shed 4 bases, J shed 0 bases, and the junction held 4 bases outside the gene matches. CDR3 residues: CASSPGQLSNQPQHF. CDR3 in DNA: TGTGCCAGCAGCCCGGGACAGCTTAGCAATCAGCCCCAGCATTTT.

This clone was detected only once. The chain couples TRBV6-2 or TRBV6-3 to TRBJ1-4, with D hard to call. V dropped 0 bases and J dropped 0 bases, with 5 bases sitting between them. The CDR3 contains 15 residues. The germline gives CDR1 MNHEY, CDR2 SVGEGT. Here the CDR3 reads CASSYSTATNEKLFF. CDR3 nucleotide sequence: TGTGCCAGCAGTTACTCTACAGCAACTAATGAAAAACTGTTTTTT.

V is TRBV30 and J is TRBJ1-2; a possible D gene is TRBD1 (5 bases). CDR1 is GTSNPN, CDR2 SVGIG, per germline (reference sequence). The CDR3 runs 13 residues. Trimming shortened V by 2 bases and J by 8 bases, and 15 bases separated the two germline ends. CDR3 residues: CAWSPEGSWGYTF. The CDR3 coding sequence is TGTGCCTGGAGTCCGGAGGGGTCCTGGGGCTACACCTTC.

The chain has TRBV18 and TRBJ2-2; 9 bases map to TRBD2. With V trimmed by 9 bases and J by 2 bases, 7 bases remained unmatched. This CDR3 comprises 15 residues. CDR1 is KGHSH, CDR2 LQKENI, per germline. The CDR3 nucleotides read TGTGCCAGTCGAGCGGGGGGCCTTAACACCGGGGAGCTGTTTTTT. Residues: CASRAGGLNTGELFF.